The text below deals with one T cell receptor beta chain. Profiling relied on immunoSEQ multiplex PCR, and the TCRdb table lists in-frame clones only, not all of them. The sample has about 150,000 clones; around four fifths are singletons. The data originate from a study of blood T cell repertoires in COVID-19. Overall study: Sources were T cells, B-cell-depleted T cells, or PBMCs; the material itself was cDNA or gDNA.

From germline, CDR1 is SGDLS and CDR2 YYNGEE. Trimming at V came to 0 bases and at J to 0 bases, leaving 3 bases not matched to a gene. This CDR3 is built from 18 residues. The chain uses TRBV9 and TRBJ2-1, with TRBD2 matching 13 bases. The sequenced material came from peripheral blood. The receptor was derived from a man in his 70s with acute or convalescent COVID-19. DNA of the CDR3: TGTGCCAGCAGCGTAGGGACTAGCGGGAGTGGCTCCTACAATGAGCAGTTCTTC. As protein: CASSVGTSGSGSYNEQFF.